This TCR beta chain was sequenced during a study of T-cell memory formation after mild COVID-19. Findings of the study overall: Cross-reactive memory appears to have joined, as suggested by some responding clones showing up in pre-infection memory. CD4/CD8 balance held among clones contracting day 15 to 85, and later expanders leaned CD4+. Shrinking CD4+ clones resided mostly in CM and EM, and CD8+ ones in EMRA.

The V and J ends lost 6 bases and 1 base respectively, with 12 bases between them. CDR3 size: 14 residues. The V gene's germline CDR1 is SEHNR and CDR2 FQNEAQ (reference sequence). With constant-segment primers, 5'RACE yielded cDNA libraries of TCR alpha and TCR beta that carried sample barcodes and UMIs. TCRdb reprocessed the 5' RACE reads via MiXCR and lists one record per CDR3 protein. The table has hundreds of thousands of distinct CDR3 sequences, approximately 18% seen once. In the case of this clonotype: No antigen is known for it.

The sequence was obtained from an adult woman who had mild COVID-19 (a few samples of this study predate the infection). Cell type and time point are not known. The V gene is TRBV7-9, the J gene TRBJ2-5; D might be TRBD1 or TRBD2, each matching 5 bases. The source material was PBMCs or a T cell subset sorted from them (not recorded which). CDR3 region: CASSYDGTQETQYF. The CDR3 DNA sequence: TGTGCCAGCAGTTACGACGGGACCCAAGAGACCCAGTACTTC.